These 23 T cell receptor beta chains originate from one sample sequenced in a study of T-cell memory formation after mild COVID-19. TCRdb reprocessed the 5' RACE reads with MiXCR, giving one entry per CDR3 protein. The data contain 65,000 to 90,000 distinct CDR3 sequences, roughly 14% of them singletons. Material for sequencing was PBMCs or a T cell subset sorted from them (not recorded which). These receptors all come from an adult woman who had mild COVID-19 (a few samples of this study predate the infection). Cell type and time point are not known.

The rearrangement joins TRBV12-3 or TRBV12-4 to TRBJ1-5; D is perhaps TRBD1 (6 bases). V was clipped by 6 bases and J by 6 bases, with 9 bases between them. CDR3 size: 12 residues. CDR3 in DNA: TGTGCCAGCAGCCAAGGGGGTCAGCCCCAGCATTTT. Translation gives CASSQGGQPQHF.

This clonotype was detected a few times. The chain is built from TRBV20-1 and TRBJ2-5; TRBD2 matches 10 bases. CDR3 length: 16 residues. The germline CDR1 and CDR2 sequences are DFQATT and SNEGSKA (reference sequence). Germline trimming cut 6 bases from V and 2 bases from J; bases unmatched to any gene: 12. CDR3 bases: TGCAGTGCCAATATCCCGTTACTAGCGGGACAAGAGACCCAGTACTTC. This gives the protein CSANIPLLAGQETQYF.

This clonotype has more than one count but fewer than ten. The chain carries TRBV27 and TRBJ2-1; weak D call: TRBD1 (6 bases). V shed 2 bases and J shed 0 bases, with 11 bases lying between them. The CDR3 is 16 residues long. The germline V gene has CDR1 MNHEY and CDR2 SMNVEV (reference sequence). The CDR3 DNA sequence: TGTGCCAGCAGTTTAAGGGGGTTAAGCTCCTACAATGAGCAGTTCTTC. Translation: CASSLRGLSSYNEQFF.

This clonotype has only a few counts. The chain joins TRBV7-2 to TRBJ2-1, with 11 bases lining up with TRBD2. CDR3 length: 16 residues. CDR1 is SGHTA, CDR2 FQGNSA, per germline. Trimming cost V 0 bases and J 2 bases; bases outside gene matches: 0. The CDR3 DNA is TGTGCCAGCAGCTTAGCACTAGCGGGGGCCTACAATGAGCAGTTCTTC. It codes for CASSLALAGAYNEQFF.

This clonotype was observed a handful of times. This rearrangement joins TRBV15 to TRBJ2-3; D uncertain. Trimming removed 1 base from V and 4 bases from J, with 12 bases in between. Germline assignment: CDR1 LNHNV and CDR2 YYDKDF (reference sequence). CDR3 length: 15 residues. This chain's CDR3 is CATSRAHGSPDTQYF. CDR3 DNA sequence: TGTGCCACCAGCAGAGCGCACGGGTCCCCAGATACGCAGTATTTT.

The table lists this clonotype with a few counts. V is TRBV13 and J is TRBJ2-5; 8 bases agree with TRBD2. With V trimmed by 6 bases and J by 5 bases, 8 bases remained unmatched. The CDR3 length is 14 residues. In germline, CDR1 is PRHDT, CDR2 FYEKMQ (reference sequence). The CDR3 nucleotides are TGTGCCAGCAGTAAACGGGGGGGCCAGGAGACCCAGTACTTC. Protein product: CASSKRGGQETQYF.

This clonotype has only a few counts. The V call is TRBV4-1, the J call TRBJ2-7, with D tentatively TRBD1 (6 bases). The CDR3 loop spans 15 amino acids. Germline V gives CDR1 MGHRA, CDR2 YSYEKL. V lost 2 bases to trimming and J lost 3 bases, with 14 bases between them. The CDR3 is CASSQSRQGIYEQYF. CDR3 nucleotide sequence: TGCGCCAGCAGCCAATCGCGTCAGGGGATCTACGAGCAGTACTTC.

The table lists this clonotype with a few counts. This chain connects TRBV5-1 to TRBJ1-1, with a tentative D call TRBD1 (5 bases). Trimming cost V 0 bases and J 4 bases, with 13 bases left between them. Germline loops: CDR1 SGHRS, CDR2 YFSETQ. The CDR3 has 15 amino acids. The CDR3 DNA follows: TGCGCCAGCAGCTTGGGCGCGGGGGTCGGCACTGAAGCTTTCTTT. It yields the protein CASSLGAGVGTEAFF.

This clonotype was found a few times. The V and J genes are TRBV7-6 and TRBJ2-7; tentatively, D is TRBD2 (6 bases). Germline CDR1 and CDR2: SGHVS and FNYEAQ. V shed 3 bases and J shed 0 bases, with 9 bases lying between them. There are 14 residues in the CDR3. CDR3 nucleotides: TGTGCCAGCAGCTTGGCGGGACCCTCCTACGAGCAGTACTTC. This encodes CASSLAGPSYEQYF.

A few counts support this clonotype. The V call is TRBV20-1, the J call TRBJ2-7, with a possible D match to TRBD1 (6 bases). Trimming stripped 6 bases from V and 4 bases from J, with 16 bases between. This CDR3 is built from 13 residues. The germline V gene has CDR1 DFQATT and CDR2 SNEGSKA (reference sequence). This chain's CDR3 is CSAYTGQGYEQYF. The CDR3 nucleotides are TGCAGTGCCTACACAGGGCAGGGATACGAGCAGTACTTC.

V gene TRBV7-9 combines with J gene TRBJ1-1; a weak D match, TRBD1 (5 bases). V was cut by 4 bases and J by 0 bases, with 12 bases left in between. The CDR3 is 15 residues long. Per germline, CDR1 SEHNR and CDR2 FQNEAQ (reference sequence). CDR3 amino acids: CASSSPDRLNTEAFF. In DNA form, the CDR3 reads TGTGCCAGCAGCTCTCCCGACAGACTGAACACTGAAGCTTTCTTT.

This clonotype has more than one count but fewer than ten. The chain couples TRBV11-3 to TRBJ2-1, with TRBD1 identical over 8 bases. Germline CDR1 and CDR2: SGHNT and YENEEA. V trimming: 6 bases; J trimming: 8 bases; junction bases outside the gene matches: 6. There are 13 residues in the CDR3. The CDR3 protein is CASRSGQGYEQFF. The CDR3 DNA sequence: TGTGCCAGCAGGTCCGGACAGGGATATGAGCAGTTCTTC.

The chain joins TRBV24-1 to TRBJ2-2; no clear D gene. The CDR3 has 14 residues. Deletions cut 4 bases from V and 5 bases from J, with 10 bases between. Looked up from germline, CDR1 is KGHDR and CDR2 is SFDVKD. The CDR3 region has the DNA TGTGCCACCAGTGAGGTAAAACAGACCGGGGAGCTGTTTTTT. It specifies CATSEVKQTGELFF.

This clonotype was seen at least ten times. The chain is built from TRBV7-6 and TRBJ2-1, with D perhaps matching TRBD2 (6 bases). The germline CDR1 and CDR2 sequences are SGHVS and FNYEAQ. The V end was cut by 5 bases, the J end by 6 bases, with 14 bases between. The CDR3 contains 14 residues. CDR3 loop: CASSLMDYPNEQFF. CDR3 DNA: TGTGCCAGCAGCCTTATGGACTACCCCAATGAGCAGTTCTTC. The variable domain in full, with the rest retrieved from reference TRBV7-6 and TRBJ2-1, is GAGVSQSPRYKVTKRGQDVALRCDPISGHVSLYWYRQALGQGPEFLTYFNYEAQQDKSGLPNDRFSAERPEGSISTLTIQRTEQRDSAMYRCASSLMDYPNEQFFGPGTRLTVL.

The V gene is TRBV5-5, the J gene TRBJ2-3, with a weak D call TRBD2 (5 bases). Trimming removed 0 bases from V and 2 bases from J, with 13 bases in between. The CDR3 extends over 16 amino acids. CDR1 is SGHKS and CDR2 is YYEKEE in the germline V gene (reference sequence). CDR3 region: CASSLAGGIPTDTQYF. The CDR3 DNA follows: TGTGCCAGCAGCTTGGCCGGAGGTATCCCCACAGATACGCAGTATTTT.

The CDR3 bases are TGTGCCAGCAGCTTAGACGAGGCGGGAGGGACAGATACGCAGTATTTT. Its translation is CASSLDEAGGTDTQYF. The chain couples TRBV7-6 to TRBJ2-3; 9 bases are shared with TRBD2. CDR1 and CDR2 (germline): SGHVS, FNYEAQ. Germline trimming cut 1 base from V and 3 bases from J; bases unmatched to any gene: 5. This CDR3 spans 16 amino acids.

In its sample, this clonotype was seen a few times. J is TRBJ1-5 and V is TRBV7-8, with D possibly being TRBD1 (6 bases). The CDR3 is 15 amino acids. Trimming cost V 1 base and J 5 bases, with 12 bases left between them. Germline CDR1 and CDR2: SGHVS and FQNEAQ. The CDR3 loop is CASSLDNREDQPQHF. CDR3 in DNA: TGTGCCAGCAGCTTAGATAACAGGGAGGATCAGCCCCAGCATTTT.

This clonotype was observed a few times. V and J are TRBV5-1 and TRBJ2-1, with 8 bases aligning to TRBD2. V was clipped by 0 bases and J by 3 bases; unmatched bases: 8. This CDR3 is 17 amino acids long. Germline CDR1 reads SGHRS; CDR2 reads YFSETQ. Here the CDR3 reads CASSLEGSSGFYNEQFF. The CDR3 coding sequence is TGCGCCAGCAGCTTGGAGGGGTCTAGCGGGTTCTACAATGAGCAGTTCTTC.

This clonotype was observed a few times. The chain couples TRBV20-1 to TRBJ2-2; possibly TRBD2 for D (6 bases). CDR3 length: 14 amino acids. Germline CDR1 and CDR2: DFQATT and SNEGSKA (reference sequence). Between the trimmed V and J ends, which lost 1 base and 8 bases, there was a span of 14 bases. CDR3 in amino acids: CSARGGLRPGELFF. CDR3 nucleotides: TGCAGTGCTAGAGGGGGACTTCGCCCTGGGGAGCTGTTTTTT.

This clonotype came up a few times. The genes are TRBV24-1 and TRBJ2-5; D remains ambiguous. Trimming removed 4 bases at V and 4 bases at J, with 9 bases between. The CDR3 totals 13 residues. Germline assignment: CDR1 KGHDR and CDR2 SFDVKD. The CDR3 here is CATSDGYGETQYF. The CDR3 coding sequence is TGTGCCACCAGTGACGGATATGGAGAGACCCAGTACTTC.

The CDR3 loop reads CASSGDSFHNEQFF. CDR3 sequence (DNA): TGTGCCAGCAGCGGCGACAGTTTCCACAATGAGCAGTTCTTC. The chain links TRBV5-5 to TRBJ2-1; TRBD1 might be the D (5 bases). CDR1 and CDR2 from the germline V gene are SGHKS and YYEKEE (reference sequence). The CDR3 is made up of 14 amino acids. V lost 4 bases and J 5 bases, leaving 13 bases between the germline ends. The variable domain in full, with the rest retrieved from reference TRBV5-5 and TRBJ2-1, is DAGVTQSPTHLIKTRGQQVTLRCSPISGHKSVSWYQQVLGQGPQFIFQYYEKEERGRGNFPDRFSARQFPNYSSELNVNALLLGDSALYLCASSGDSFHNEQFFGPGTRLTVL.

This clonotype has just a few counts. CDR3 residues: CSVVQDVPSGANVLTF. The CDR3 bases are TGCAGCGTTGTTCAGGACGTTCCGTCCGGGGCCAACGTCCTGACTTTC. The chain carries TRBV29-1 and TRBJ2-6; D gene ambiguous. The CDR3 is 16 amino acids. The V gene lost 4 bases and the J gene lost 4 bases, with 17 bases spanning the gap. The germline V gene encodes CDR1 SQVTM and CDR2 ANQGSEA.

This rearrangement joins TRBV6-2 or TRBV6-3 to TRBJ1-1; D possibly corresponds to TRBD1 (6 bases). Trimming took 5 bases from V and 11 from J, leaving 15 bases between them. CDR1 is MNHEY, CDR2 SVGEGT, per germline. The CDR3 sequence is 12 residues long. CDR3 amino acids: CASSRDTSSAFF. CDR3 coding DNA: TGTGCCAGCAGTCGGGACACCTCGTCGGCTTTCTTT.